This record covers a single TCR beta chain. Antigen unknown. TCRdb analysed the 5' RACE reads with MiXCR anew, one entry per CDR3 protein. The repertoire holds 350,000 to 450,000 distinct CDR3 sequences, less than 20% seen once, with 12% in the top ten. This entry belongs to a study of identical twins. Whole-study results and caveats: Researchers caution that invariant MAIT and iNKT cells could partly confound zero-insertion analyses. The study found excess low generation probability among twin-shared out-of-frame alpha sequences. Models, which agreed with sharing between unrelated individuals, nonetheless underestimated the out-of-frame TCR alpha sharing seen in monozygotic twins.

V trimming: 6 bases; J trimming: 0 bases; junction bases outside the gene matches: 3. Germline V CDR1 and CDR2: MNHNS, SASEGT. The CDR3 length is 15 residues. This chain connects TRBV6-1 to TRBJ2-7; the match to TRBD2 covers 12 bases. Sequencing input: naive T cells sorted from blood. The TCR originated in a man aged 50-59 years in good health. CDR3 amino acids: CASSRLAGASYEQYF. The CDR3, as DNA: TGTGCCAGCAGCCGACTAGCGGGGGCCTCCTACGAGCAGTACTTC.